The TCR beta chain described here comes from a study of blood T cell repertoires in COVID-19. Study-wide background: Material from acute and convalescent COVID-19 was sourced from the United States, Italy and Spain. Sources were T cells, B-cell-depleted T cells, or PBMCs; the material itself was cDNA or gDNA.

TCRdb's copy holds only in-frame clones and misses some; the assay was immunoSEQ multiplex PCR. The table includes approximately 170,000 clones, around 84% detected once. Allocation to cohorts depended on clinical history reported by the participants. Cohort 3 donors counted as recovered after two negative PCRs, clearance, or resolved symptoms. The CDR3 is made up of 14 amino acids. In germline, CDR1 is SGHRS, CDR2 YFSETQ. With 0 bases removed from V and 11 bases from J, the gap between germline ends came to 17 bases. Specimen: PBMCs or T cells enriched from blood (not recorded which). The TCR comes from a woman aged 45-65 years who had recovered from COVID-19. The rearrangement links TRBV5-1 to TRBJ2-5; the D is unclear. This CDR3 reads CASSLETSTVQQYF. The CDR3 nucleotides are TGCGCCAGCAGCTTGGAGACATCAACAGTCCAACAGTACTTC.